The clone carrying this T cell receptor beta chain was recorded many times. As yet, its antigen is unknown. A CD8+CD4-CCR7+CD45RA+ gate was used to sort naive CD8 T cells. In TCRdb, the PCR reads were re-called with MiXCR into one record per CDR3 protein. The table shows under 650,000 distinct CDR3 sequences, with about 20% occurring only once. This record belongs to a study of molecular identifiers for immune sequencing clone quantification. Notes on the study in general: In CMV-specific effectors, clones above 20 copies held over 99% of molecules; naive, under 1%.

Trimming pared 3 bases from V and 7 bases from J, leaving 7 bases between. This CDR3 is 13 amino acids long. Germline V gene sequence: CDR1 LGHNA, CDR2 YSLEER. The receptor comes from a human donor in good health. Some libraries in this study had Jurkat cell RNA spiked in. The chain employs TRBV4-3 and TRBJ1-6; weak D call: TRBD1 (6 bases). The sequencing sample was made of naive CD8+ T cells from blood, with Jurkat cell RNA spiked in. Stated subset: FACS-sorted CD8+CD4-CCR7+CD45RA+ naive T cells. In nucleotides, the CDR3 is TGCGCCAGCAGCCATACAGGGAATTCACCCCTCCACTTT. It is translated as CASSHTGNSPLHF.